This TCR beta chain appears in the sequencing data of a study of PD-L1 blockade in urothelial cancer. TCR analog templates of synthetic origin were spiked into each PCR. The protocol was immunoSEQ multiplex PCR, while the TCRdb copy is restricted to in-frame clones and leaves out a portion. The table lists 58,000 or so clones, about 76% of them singletons. V shed 1 base and J shed 3 bases, with 12 bases lying between them. This CDR3 region has 15 residues. Germline assignment: CDR1 LNHDA and CDR2 SQIVND (reference sequence). Noted time point: pretreatment peripheral blood. This TCR was sampled from a man in his 70s with urothelial cancer. J is TRBJ2-5 and V is TRBV19; D is ambiguous. This material consisted of PBMCs, taken around atezolizumab (anti-PD-L1) treatment. CDR3 DNA: TGTGCCAGTAGTATAGTTGCGGCGTCCGAAGAGACCCAGTACTTC. It encodes CASSIVAASEETQYF. Together with reference TRBV19 and TRBJ2-5, the CDR3 gives the full variable domain: DGGITQSPKYLFRKEGQNVTLSCEQNLNHDAMYWYRQDPGQGLRLIYYSQIVNDFQKGDIAEGYSVSREKKESFPLTVTSAQKNPTAFYLCASSIVAASEETQYFGPGTRLLVL.